Shown below are 10 T cell receptor beta chains from a single sample sequenced in a study of T cells in Graves' hyperthyroidism and ophthalmopathy. TCR beta CDR3 regions were amplified from RNA. The HTBI primer set served for first-round RT-PCR of the TCR CDR3. TCRdb fed the multiplex PCR reads into MiXCR, producing one record per CDR3 protein. The sample consists of around 350,000 distinct CDR3 sequences, roughly 15% of them appearing once. Sequenced material: blood. The receptors were sampled from a woman aged 30 to 39 with Graves' hyperthyroidism that later progressed to Graves' ophthalmopathy.

In its sample, this clonotype was seen many times. The chain carries TRBV18 and TRBJ1-1, with D possibly TRBD1 on 5 matching bases. Germline loops: CDR1 KGHSH, CDR2 LQKENI. The ends were cut back, 4 bases at V and 0 bases at J, with 6 bases in the middle. CDR3 size: 13 residues. CDR3 DNA sequence: TGTGCCAGCTCACTGGACATGAACACTGAAGCTTTCTTT. The encoded protein is CASSLDMNTEAFF.

This clonotype occurred many times. The chain is built from TRBV27 and TRBJ1-5; no firm D call. Between the trimmed V and J ends, which lost 2 bases and 7 bases, there was a span of 12 bases. This CDR3 has 14 amino acids. Germline lookup yields CDR1 MNHEY and CDR2 SMNVEV (reference sequence). DNA for the CDR3: TGTGCCAGCAGTTTAAAAGGTGTAGGGCAGCCCCAGCATTTT. Translated, it gives CASSLKGVGQPQHF.

This clonotype was detected many times. The V call is TRBV20-1, the J call TRBJ2-1; a possible D gene is TRBD2 (7 bases). This CDR3 comprises 15 residues. The ends were cut back, 6 bases at V and 1 base at J, with 16 bases in the middle. CDR1 is DFQATT, CDR2 SNEGSKA, per germline (reference sequence). CDR3 coding DNA: TGCAGTGCCCGCAGAGGGGGGGCTTCCTACAATGAGCAGTTCTTC. Translated, it gives CSARRGGASYNEQFF.

This clonotype was detected ten times or more. The J gene is TRBJ2-1, the V gene TRBV7-6, with D perhaps TRBD2 (6 bases). This CDR3 is built from 13 residues. With 5 bases removed from V and 6 bases from J, the gap between germline ends came to 11 bases. CDR1 is SGHVS and CDR2 is FNYEAQ in the germline V gene. The CDR3 nucleotides read TGTGCCAGCAGCCCCGCGGGGACCAATGAGCAGTTCTTC. Residues: CASSPAGTNEQFF.

This clonotype was seen many times. CDR3 nucleotide sequence: TGCGCCAGCAGCCAAGATTCGTTCGTGAACCAAGAGACCCAGTACTTC. Its protein product is CASSQDSFVNQETQYF. J is TRBJ2-5 and V is TRBV4-1; D unresolved. Germline V gene sequence: CDR1 MGHRA, CDR2 YSYEKL. The V end lost 0 bases, the J end lost 0 bases, and 11 bases lay between the germline ends. The CDR3 has 16 residues.

This chain uses TRBV28 with TRBJ1-2, with TRBD1 as a possible D gene (6 bases). The CDR3 is made up of 15 amino acids. Looked up from germline, CDR1 is MDHEN and CDR2 is SYDVKM. The V gene lost 2 bases and the J gene lost 7 bases, with 17 bases spanning the gap. The DNA of the CDR3 is TGTGCCAGCAGTTTACCCCCGGGGGCGCTGGGTGGCTACACCTTC. Protein sequence: CASSLPPGALGGYTF.

The chain links TRBV5-1 to TRBJ2-5, with 7 positions matching TRBD1. The CDR3 length is 17 residues. V shed 0 bases, J shed 1 base, and the junction held 9 bases outside the gene matches. Looked up from germline, CDR1 is SGHRS and CDR2 is YFSETQ. In DNA form, the CDR3 reads TGCGCCAGCAGCTTGGGGGAAGGGACAGACAGCCAAGAGACCCAGTACTTC. This gives the protein CASSLGEGTDSQETQYF.

The sample holds a few counts of this clonotype. This sequence joins TRBV19 and TRBJ2-3; D unclear. The CDR3 contains 12 residues. The ends were cut back, 10 bases at V and 4 bases at J, with 12 bases in the middle. CDR1 is LNHDA, CDR2 SQIVND, per germline (reference sequence). The CDR3 region is CATGSTADTQYF. In DNA, the CDR3 is TGTGCCACGGGTTCGACGGCAGATACGCAGTATTTT.

In its sample, this clonotype was seen many times. V and J are TRBV4-1 and TRBJ1-1; D is unresolved. The V gene's germline CDR1 is MGHRA and CDR2 YSYEKL. This CDR3 has 14 residues. V lost 0 bases to trimming and J lost 6 bases, with 11 bases between them. CDR3: CASSQDGVGPEAFF. The CDR3 DNA reads as TGCGCCAGCAGCCAAGATGGGGTTGGCCCTGAAGCTTTCTTT.

On this clonotype itself: Possible read error: a much larger clone is one base away. The genes are TRBV5-6 and TRBJ1-2; D unclear. Germline assignment: CDR1 SGHDT and CDR2 YYEEEE. Trimming removed 1 base at V and 1 base at J, with 8 bases between. The CDR3 is 14 amino acids. CDR3 region: CASSLSLSNYGYTF. The CDR3 DNA follows: TGTGCCAGCAGCTTGTCCCTCAGTAACTATGGCTACACCTTC.